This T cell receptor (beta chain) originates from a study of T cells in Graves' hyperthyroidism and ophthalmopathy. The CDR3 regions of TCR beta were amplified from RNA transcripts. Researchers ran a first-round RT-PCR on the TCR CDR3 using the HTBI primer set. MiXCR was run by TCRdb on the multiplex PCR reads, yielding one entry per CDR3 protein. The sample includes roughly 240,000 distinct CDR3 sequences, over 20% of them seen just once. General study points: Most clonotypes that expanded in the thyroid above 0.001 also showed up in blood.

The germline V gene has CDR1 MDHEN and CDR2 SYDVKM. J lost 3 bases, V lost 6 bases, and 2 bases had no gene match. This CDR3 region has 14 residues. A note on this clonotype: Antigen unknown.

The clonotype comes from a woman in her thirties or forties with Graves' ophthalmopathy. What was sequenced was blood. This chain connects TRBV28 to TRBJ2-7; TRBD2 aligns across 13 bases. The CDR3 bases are TGTGCCAGCAGGGGACTAGCGGGGAACTACGAGCAGTACTTC. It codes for CASRGLAGNYEQYF.